This TCR beta chain emerged from a study of blood T cell repertoires in COVID-19. Whole-study context: COVID-19 samples, acute and convalescent, were from the United States, Italy and Spain.

Seattle patients were enrolled during active infection and followed longitudinally. The CDR3 runs 12 residues. Germline lookup yields CDR1 ENHRY and CDR2 SYGVKD. Trimming left V 8 bases short and J 4 bases short, with 11 bases between. How the authors handled the data: From reference gene primer amplification, estimates of nucleated cell counts were derived. Only in-frame clones appear in the TCRdb table, and some are missing; sequencing was by immunoSEQ multiplex PCR. That table gives V, J and clone size, and the DNA gave D and trimming. The data hold 150,000 to 250,000 clones, with about 93% observed a single time.

The TCR comes from a young man with COVID-19, enrolled during active disease. The V and J genes are TRBV10-3 and TRBJ1-1; TRBD1 is a possible D gene (5 bases). The specimen sequenced was peripheral blood. CDR3 in amino acids: CAIRGFATEAFF. Written as DNA, the CDR3 is TGTGCCATCCGGGGGTTTGCCACTGAAGCTTTCTTT.